This TCR beta chain was recorded in a study of blood T cell repertoires in COVID-19. Study details: Acute-phase and convalescent COVID-19 samples originated in the United States, Italy and Spain. T cells, B-cell-depleted T cells, or PBMCs supplied cDNA or gDNA.

There are a few counts of this clone. Using immunoSEQ multiplex PCR, the repertoire was profiled, and TCRdb retains in-frame clones only, with some absent. This sample has roughly 340,000 clones; more than 70% occur once, and the top ten carry about 7%. Unmatched junction bases numbered 8, after V lost 5 bases and J lost 1 base. Germline values: CDR1 SNHLY, CDR2 FYNNEI. This CDR3 has 15 residues. Enrolled during active infection, Seattle patients were then followed longitudinally. This clonotype originated in a woman between 65 and 79 years old with COVID-19, enrolled during active disease. The chain is built from TRBV2 and TRBJ2-7; TRBD2 matches 7 bases. The sample taken for sequencing was peripheral blood. The CDR3 bases are TGTGCCAGCAGTCTGGGAGGGGATTCTTCCTACGAGCAGTACTTC. Translation: CASSLGGDSSYEQYF.